The 7 T cell receptor beta chains presented below share a single source sample, sequenced in a study of identical twins. TCRdb analysed the 5' RACE reads with MiXCR anew, one entry per CDR3 protein. Here the sample spans approximately 240,000 distinct CDR3 sequences, more than 12% being singletons. The sample was memory (CD45RO+) T cells sorted from blood. The receptors originated from a woman under 30 in good health.

Only a few counts were recorded for this clonotype. The genes are TRBV12-5 and TRBJ2-1; 12 bases line up with TRBD2. V shed 0 bases and J 4 bases; nucleotides not matched to a gene: 22. This CDR3 contains 23 residues. CDR1 is LGHNT and CDR2 is FRNRAP in the germline V gene. CDR3 region: CASGLVSGPSGTSGLRSYNEQFF. The CDR3 nucleotides read TGTGCTAGTGGTTTGGTAAGCGGCCCCTCTGGGACTAGCGGGTTACGAAGTTACAATGAGCAGTTCTTC.

The chain combines TRBV6-2 or TRBV6-3 with TRBJ2-3, with D perhaps matching TRBD1 or TRBD2 (5 bases each). V was shortened by 6 bases and J by 2 bases, with 12 bases between the two germline ends. Germline V gene data show CDR1 as MNHEY and CDR2 as SVGEGT. The CDR3 covers 14 residues. The CDR3 region is CASSPGTYTDTQYF. For the CDR3, the DNA is TGTGCCAGCAGCCCCGGGACCTACACAGATACGCAGTATTTT.

This clonotype was recorded a few times. V and J are TRBV12-3 or TRBV12-4 and TRBJ1-1, with D perhaps matching TRBD1 (6 bases). V shed 2 bases and J shed 5 bases, with 15 bases lying between them. The CDR3 has 15 residues. The CDR3 sequence: CASSLIRGVGTEAFF. The CDR3 nucleotides are TGTGCCAGCAGTTTAATCAGGGGAGTCGGGACTGAAGCTTTCTTT.

This clonotype was observed many times. The chain combines TRBV29-1 with TRBJ1-2; TRBD1 matches 8 bases. The germline V gene has CDR1 SQVTM and CDR2 ANQGSEA. The V gene end was trimmed by 4 bases and the J gene end by 9 bases; junction bases not matched to a gene: 4. The CDR3 covers 11 residues. The CDR3 spells CSVVGTGSYTF. The CDR3 region has the DNA TGCAGCGTTGTGGGGACAGGTAGCTACACCTTC.

This sequence joins TRBV20-1 and TRBJ2-3; maybe TRBD2 (7 bases). Between the trimmed V and J ends, which lost 3 bases and 4 bases, there was a span of 11 bases. The germline gives CDR1 DFQATT, CDR2 SNEGSKA (reference sequence). The CDR3 totals 13 residues. The CDR3 DNA is TGCAGTGCTAGGGGGGGGGCCCCAGATACGCAGTATTTT. Translated: CSARGGAPDTQYF.

This chain links TRBV3-1 with TRBJ2-2, with D unclear. V dropped 3 bases and J dropped 6 bases, with 8 bases sitting between them. This CDR3 is built from 13 residues. Germline values: CDR1 LGHDT, CDR2 YNNKEL (reference sequence). Here the CDR3 reads CASSHLESGELFF. The CDR3 DNA reads TGTGCCAGCAGCCACCTCGAGTCCGGGGAGCTGTTTTTT.

The rearrangement joins TRBV6-5 to TRBJ2-7, with D perhaps matching TRBD2 (5 bases). CDR3 length: 12 amino acids. V gave up 5 bases and J gave up 9 bases, with 14 bases separating them. The V gene's germline CDR1 is MNHEY and CDR2 SVGAGI. CDR3 loop: CASSNRHGVQYF. The CDR3 nucleotides are TGTGCCAGCAGTAATAGACACGGGGTGCAGTACTTC.